The rows below give T cell receptor beta chains drawn from one sample of a study of cytomegalovirus exposure and HLA in healthy donors. Sequencing used immunoSEQ multiplex PCR; TCRdb keeps in-frame clones, though not all of them. Of a few hundred thousand clones listed, 70% to 90% are singletons. Sequenced input: PBMCs. The source of these receptors is a woman younger than 35 in good health and CMV-seronegative. CDR3s include the opening cysteine and the closing phenylalanine or tryptophan. Each record gives: V gene, D gene, clone size, J gene, CDR3 DNA, CDR3 protein. A D gene is named only where the DNA matches it firmly. The size field is filled for only some rows; it gives once, few, many or a size class.

>TRBV19|TRBD1|NA|TRBJ2-1
TGTGCCAGTAGTATAACAGGGGGGAACTACAATGAGCAGTTCTTC
CASSITGGNYNEQFF
>TRBV6-5|TRBD1|once|TRBJ1-1
TGTGCCAGCAGCCCCTGGACAGGGGTGAACACTGAAGCTTTCTTT
CASSPWTGVNTEAFF
>TRBV5-6|TRBD1|NA|TRBJ2-3
TGTGCCAGCAGCTTAGGGAACAGGGGTAGCACAGATACGCAGTATTTT
CASSLGNRGSTDTQYF
>TRBV19|NA|once|TRBJ2-3
TGTGCCAGTAGTCTCGTCCGGGGAAGCACAGATACGCAGTATTTT
CASSLVRGSTDTQYF
>TRBV5-8|NA|NA|TRBJ1-6
TGTGCCAGCCCCTCGAGGCCCCTCTATAATTCACCCCTCCACTTT
CASPSRPLYNSPLHF
>TRBV5-1|NA|NA|TRBJ2-7
TGCGCCAGCAGCTTGGAGGCAGGGGTCTACGAGCAGTACTTC
CASSLEAGVYEQYF
>TRBV19|TRBD1|NA|TRBJ2-7
TGTGCCAGTAGCGCTGGGACAGGGGGCGTCTACGAGCAGTACTTC
CASSAGTGGVYEQYF
>TRBV6-1|NA|NA|TRBJ1-2
TGTGCCAGCAGTGAACCAGGGGCCTCAGCTAACTATGGCTACACCTTC
CASSEPGASANYGYTF
>TRBV27|TRBD2|NA|TRBJ2-1
TGTGCCAGCAGTTTAAGGAGTGGGACTAGCGCCCTCTTTAACTACAATGAGCAGTTCTTC
CASSLRSGTSALFNYNEQFF
>TRBV7-9|NA|once|TRBJ2-7
TGTGCCAGCAGCCACGACGAGACGGCGAGGGAGCAGTACTTC
CASSHDETAREQYF
>TRBV6-1|NA|NA|TRBJ2-7
TGTGCCAGCAGTGAAGTTGCACTCTCCTACGAGCAGTACTTC
CASSEVALSYEQYF
>TRBV19|TRBD2|NA|TRBJ2-1
TGTGCCAGTAGTACCCGAACAAAGACTAGCGGGGGATCGAGTGAGCAGTTCTTC
CASSTRTKTSGGSSEQFF
>TRBV30|NA|NA|TRBJ2-1
TGTGCCTGGAGTACGGGGAACAATGAGCAGTTCTTC
CAWSTGNNEQFF
>TRBV15|NA|NA|TRBJ1-1
TGTGCCACCAGCAGAGGAGGGGGCACTGAAGCTTTCTTT
CATSRGGGTEAFF
>TRBV7-2|TRBD2|NA|TRBJ2-5
TGTGCCAGCAGCTTGGGACTAGCAGAGACCCAGTACTTC
CASSLGLAETQYF
>TRBV27|TRBD1|NA|TRBJ1-2
TGTGCCAGCAGTTTACGGCCAGGGGGCAATCCAATCTATGGCTACACCTTC
CASSLRPGGNPIYGYTF
>TRBV5-6|TRBD2|few|TRBJ2-7
TGTGCCAGCAGCAAACCGACTAGCGGGGACGAGCAGTACTTC
CASSKPTSGDEQYF
>TRBV11-2|NA|NA|TRBJ2-7
TGTGCCAGCAGCTTAGGTGGCAGCTACGAGCAGTACTTC
CASSLGGSYEQYF
>TRBV6-1|TRBD2|few|TRBJ2-1
TGTGCCAGCAGTGAGGAGCGGGGGCTTGAGGATGAGCAGTTCTTC
CASSEERGLEDEQFF
>TRBV2|TRBD2|NA|TRBJ2-3
TGTGCCAGCCGAGTACTAGCGGGGCCTCTCACAGATACGCAGTATTTT
CASRVLAGPLTDTQYF
>TRBV7-9|NA|NA|TRBJ1-4
TGTGCCAGCAGCTCCGTTGAACAACAGGAAAAACTGTTTTTT
CASSSVEQQEKLFF
>TRBV19|NA|NA|TRBJ1-4
TGTGCCAGTAGTAAGGGGTTCGGGGAAAAACTGTTTTTT
CASSKGFGEKLFF
>TRBV29-1|NA|NA|TRBJ1-2
TGCAGCGTTGAAGTAACTGGGGCCGGTAACTATGGCTACACCTTC
CSVEVTGAGNYGYTF
>TRBV10-1|NA|NA|TRBJ2-7
TGCGCCAGCAGTGATATCGTCTACGAGCAGTACTTC
CASSDIVYEQYF
>TRBV6-6|TRBD1|NA|TRBJ2-3
TGTGCCAGCAGCTTACAGGGGACCACAGATACGCAGTATTTT
CASSLQGTTDTQYF
>TRBV5-1|NA|NA|TRBJ1-2
TGCGCCAGCAGCCCCAGGGCAGCTAACTATGGCTACACCTTC
CASSPRAANYGYTF
>TRBV5-1|TRBD1|NA|TRBJ1-4
TGCGCCAGCAACGCAGGACAGGGTCGCGAAAAACTGTTTTTT
CASNAGQGREKLFF
>TRBV19|NA|NA|TRBJ2-7
TGTGCCAGTAGTATGGGGTTTTTGCAGGGGGGAACGGGTGAGCAGTACTTC
CASSMGFLQGGTGEQYF
>TRBV6-5|NA|once|TRBJ2-7
TGTGCCAGCAGTGCCGCAGGGTACTCCTACGAGCAGTACTTC
CASSAAGYSYEQYF
>TRBV11-2|NA|NA|TRBJ1-1
TGTGCCAGCAGTTGGGGCTTCGAAGCTTTCTTT
CASSWGFEAFF
>TRBV9|NA|NA|TRBJ1-2
TGTGCCAGCAGCAAACAGGGAAGAGGCTACACCTTC
CASSKQGRGYTF
>TRBV4-1|TRBD1|NA|TRBJ1-2
TGCGCCAGCAGCCCGGGACAGGGAAAAAACTATGGCTACACCTTC
CASSPGQGKNYGYTF
>TRBV6-1|TRBD1|few|TRBJ2-3
TGTGCCAGCAGTGACGGGACAGGGGGCACAGATACGCAGTATTTT
CASSDGTGGTDTQYF
>TRBV10-3|TRBD1|once|TRBJ2-1
TGTGCCATCAGTGGTACCGGGACAGACTCCTACAATGAGCAGTTCTTC
CAISGTGTDSYNEQFF
>TRBV18|TRBD2|NA|TRBJ2-3
TGTGCCAGCTCGACGACCGGGACTAGCGGGGTTGATACGCAGTATTTT
CASSTTGTSGVDTQYF
>TRBV6-5|TRBD1|NA|TRBJ2-7
TGTGCCAGCAGTTACAGGGGGCAGGGGGCCTACGAGCAGTACTTC
CASSYRGQGAYEQYF
>TRBV19|NA|NA|TRBJ1-5
TGTGCCAGTAGTATAGAAGGATCCGGGTTTGTCCAGCCCCAGCATTTT
CASSIEGSGFVQPQHF
>TRBV5-5|NA|once|TRBJ2-7
TGTGCCAGCAGCAGGCGGGACGGGTCCTACGAGCAGTACTTC
CASSRRDGSYEQYF
>TRBV5-1|NA|NA|TRBJ2-5
TGCGCCGGCAGCGTAGTAGGGGCCCCCCAAGAGACCCAGTACTTC
CAGSVVGAPQETQYF
>TRBV4-1|TRBD1|NA|TRBJ1-2
TGCGCCAGCAGCCATGCCCGGACAGGGTATGTTCTTTCCTATGGCTACACCTTC
CASSHARTGYVLSYGYTF
>TRBV4-2|TRBD2|once|TRBJ2-1
TGTGCCAGCAGCCAAGGTGGGCGGGGGGTCGACAATGAGCAGTTCTTC
CASSQGGRGVDNEQFF
>TRBV19|NA|NA|TRBJ1-2
TGTGCCAGTAGTATGTTCAGGGATGGCTATGGCTACACCTTC
CASSMFRDGYGYTF
>TRBV7-3|NA|NA|TRBJ2-7
TGTGCCAGCAGCTTAACTCTAGCGCCCCTAGACGAGCAGTACTTC
CASSLTLAPLDEQYF
>TRBV10-3|NA|NA|TRBJ2-7
TGTGCCATCAGTGAGGGCCGAGGGCACGAGCAGTACTTC
CAISEGRGHEQYF
>TRBV5-1|NA|NA|TRBJ1-2
TGCGCCAGCAGCTTGGATCGTACGGGAAACTATGGCTACACCTTC
CASSLDRTGNYGYTF
>TRBV5-1|NA|NA|TRBJ1-2
TGCGCCAGCAGCCTCTACGGGAATGGCTACACCTTC
CASSLYGNGYTF
>TRBV6-5|NA|NA|TRBJ1-2
TGTGCCAGCAGTTACTCATTGGGCACGGGGGGCTACACCTTC
CASSYSLGTGGYTF
>TRBV15|TRBD1|NA|TRBJ1-2
TGTGCCACCAGCAGGCAGACAGGGCAAGGTTACTTTAACTATGGCTACACCTTC
CATSRQTGQGYFNYGYTF
>TRBV9|NA|NA|TRBJ2-2
TGTGCCAGCAGTGTTGAAGTGGGGCAGGGTAAAAAGATTATGAACACCGGGGAGCTGTTTTTT
CASSVEVGQGKKIMNTGELFF